This T cell receptor (beta chain) was recovered during a study of T-cell memory formation after mild COVID-19. Study-wide results and caveats: Clones that got smaller from day 15 to 85 had even CD4/CD8, while clones growing later tipped toward CD4+. Some clones that responded turned up in pre-infection memory, which suggests that cross-reactive memory joined in. CD4+ contracting clones were mainly CM and EM; CD8+ ones, EMRA.

Amplification by 5'RACE using constant-segment primers produced TCR alpha and TCR beta cDNA libraries that carried sample barcodes and UMIs. TCRdb used MiXCR to reprocess the 5' RACE reads, holding one entry per CDR3 protein. This table has 40,000 to 45,000 distinct CDR3 sequences, about a tenth appearing once. Germline values: CDR1 MGHRA, CDR2 YSYEKL. The CDR3 totals 16 residues. V lost 4 bases and J lost 2, with 16 bases in between. This clonotype turned up a few times. The target antigen is unknown. This TCR was sampled from an adult woman who had mild COVID-19 (a few samples of this study predate the infection). Cell type and time point are not known. The rearrangement uses TRBV4-1 and TRBJ2-3, with D possibly matching TRBD2 (6 bases). Sequenced material: PBMCs or a T cell subset sorted from them (not recorded which). The CDR3 sequence is CASSPNGWGDTDTQYF. CDR3 bases: TGCGCCAGCAGCCCGAACGGGTGGGGGGACACAGATACGCAGTATTTT.